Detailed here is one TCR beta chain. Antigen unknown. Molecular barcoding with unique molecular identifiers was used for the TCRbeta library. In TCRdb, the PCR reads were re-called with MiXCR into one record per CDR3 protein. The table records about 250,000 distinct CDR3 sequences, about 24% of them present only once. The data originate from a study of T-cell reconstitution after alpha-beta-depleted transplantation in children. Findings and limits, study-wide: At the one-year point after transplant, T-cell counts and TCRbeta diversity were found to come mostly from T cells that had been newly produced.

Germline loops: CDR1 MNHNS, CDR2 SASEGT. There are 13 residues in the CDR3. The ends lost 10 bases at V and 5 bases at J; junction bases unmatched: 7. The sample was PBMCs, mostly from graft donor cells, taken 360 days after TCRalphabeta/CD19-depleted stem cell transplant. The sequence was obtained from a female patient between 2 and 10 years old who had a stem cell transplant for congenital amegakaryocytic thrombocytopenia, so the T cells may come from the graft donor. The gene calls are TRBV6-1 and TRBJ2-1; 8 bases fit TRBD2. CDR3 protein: CATSVSGDNEQFF. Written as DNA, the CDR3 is TGTGCCACCTCGGTTAGCGGGGACAATGAGCAGTTCTTC.